One sample yielded the 14 T cell receptor beta chains listed below, sequenced in a study of blood T cell repertoires in COVID-19. Some clones are missing from TCRdb's copy, which holds only in-frame ones; the method was immunoSEQ multiplex PCR. The table includes under 300,000 clones, 83% detected once. The source material was peripheral blood. These receptors came from a woman in her fifties or sixties who had recovered from COVID-19.

This clone was picked up many times. This chain links TRBV5-1 with TRBJ1-1; 10 nucleotides match TRBD1. The J segment lost 5 bases and the V segment lost 2 bases, leaving 9 bases of the junction unmatched. Germline-derived CDR1 and CDR2 are SGHRS and YFSETQ. This CDR3 contains 16 residues. The CDR3 DNA sequence: TGCGCCAGCAGCTTCGGGGCGGGACAGGGGAATACTGAAGCTTTCTTT. Residues: CASSFGAGQGNTEAFF. Full variable domain (rest looked up from reference TRBV5-1 and TRBJ1-1): KAGVTQTPRYLIKTRGQQVTLSCSPISGHRSVSWYQQTPGQGLQFLFEYFSETQRNKGNFPGRFSGRQFSNSRSEMNVSTLELGDSALYLCASSFGAGQGNTEAFFGQGTRLTVV.

The chain links TRBV5-8 to TRBJ2-1, with 8 bases aligning to TRBD2. Germline CDR1 reads SGHTS; CDR2 reads YDEGEE. V was clipped by 2 bases and J by 13 bases; unmatched bases: 11. This CDR3 has 14 amino acids. The CDR3, as DNA: TGTGCCAGCAGCTTCCCGGGACTAGTAATGGAACAGTTCTTC. This gives the protein CASSFPGLVMEQFF. The full variable domain, with the rest looked up from reference TRBV5-8 and TRBJ2-1, is EAGVTQSPTHLIKTRGQQATLRCSPISGHTSVYWYQQALGLGLQFLLWYDEGEERNRGNFPPRFSGRQFPNYSSELNVNALELEDSALYLCASSFPGLVMEQFFGPGTRLTVL.

V usage is TRBV20-1 and J usage is TRBJ1-2; maybe TRBD1 (6 bases). CDR1 and CDR2 (germline): DFQATT, SNEGSKA (reference sequence). The CDR3 consists of 12 residues. V was shortened by 3 bases and J by 6 bases, with 11 bases between the two germline ends. The CDR3 sequence is CSASQNRDGYTF. The CDR3 DNA reads TGCAGTGCTAGTCAAAACAGGGATGGCTACACCTTC.

The V call is TRBV12-3 or TRBV12-4, the J call TRBJ2-7; maybe TRBD1 (5 bases). The CDR3 is 13 amino acids. The V gene lost 3 bases and the J gene lost 0 bases, with 6 bases spanning the gap. CDR3 bases: TGTGCCAGCAGTTTGGACAACTCCTACGAGCAGTACTTC. Its translation: CASSLDNSYEQYF.

This chain uses TRBV27 with TRBJ2-7; 14 nucleotides match TRBD2. V gave up 5 bases and J gave up 3 bases; unmatched junction bases: 6. Germline V gene sequence: CDR1 MNHEY, CDR2 SMNVEV (reference sequence). The CDR3 covers 16 residues. The CDR3 region has the DNA TGTGCCAGCAGTCCGTGGACTAGCGGGAGGTTCTACGAGCAGTACTTC. This gives the protein CASSPWTSGRFYEQYF.

This clone was seen a handful of times. The chain has TRBV28 and TRBJ1-6; no clear D. The CDR3 length is 14 residues. The germline CDR1 and CDR2 sequences are MDHEN and SYDVKM. Between the trimmed V and J ends, which lost 2 bases and 7 bases, there was a span of 9 bases. The CDR3 DNA is TGTGCCAGCAGTTTACCGGACTGGAATTCACCCCTCCACTTT. Its translation is CASSLPDWNSPLHF.

The chain couples TRBV27 to TRBJ1-6, with D unresolved. The V gene's germline CDR1 is MNHEY and CDR2 SMNVEV (reference sequence). Trimming shortened V by 6 bases and J by 5 bases, and 17 bases separated the two germline ends. The CDR3 loop spans 16 amino acids. For the CDR3, the DNA is TGTGCCAGCAGCCCTCGGGCGGGCAGCAATAATTCACCCCTCCACTTT. It codes for CASSPRAGSNNSPLHF.

This sequence joins TRBV4-1 and TRBJ2-6, with unresolved D. The V end lost 1 base, the J end lost 1 base, and 5 bases lay between the germline ends. This CDR3 is 15 amino acids long. Germline values: CDR1 MGHRA, CDR2 YSYEKL. CDR3 amino acids: CASSQAQSGANVLTF. The CDR3 coding sequence is TGCGCCAGCAGCCAAGCACAGTCTGGGGCCAACGTCCTGACTTTC.

The CDR3: CASSLGSYSGNTIYF. CDR3 nucleotides: TGTGCCAGCAGCTTAGGGAGCTACTCTGGAAACACCATATATTTT. The chain uses TRBV11-2 and TRBJ1-3; D gene ambiguous. Germline loops: CDR1 SGHAT, CDR2 FQNNGV. The CDR3 totals 15 residues. The V gene lost 1 base and the J gene lost 0 bases, with 7 bases spanning the gap.

The chain has TRBV4-3 and TRBJ1-1; D is ambiguous. The CDR3 extends over 18 amino acids. Germline V CDR1 and CDR2: LGHNA, YSLEER. The germline V and J ends were trimmed by 0 bases and 8 bases, with 25 bases remaining between them. CDR3 in amino acids: CASSQDRGGKKIAGEAFF. In nucleotides, the CDR3 is TGCGCCAGCAGCCAAGATCGGGGAGGAAAGAAAATTGCTGGGGAAGCTTTCTTT.

The chain is built from TRBV3-1 (or the pseudogene TRBV3-2) and TRBJ2-5; 11 bases line up with TRBD2. Germline trimming cut 6 bases from V and 6 bases from J; bases unmatched to any gene: 6. The CDR3 covers 14 residues. Germline V lookup: CDR1 LGHDT, CDR2 YNNKEL (reference sequence). The CDR3 loop reads CASRPSGGFKTQYF. CDR3 bases: TGTGCCAGCAGACCTAGCGGGGGGTTTAAGACCCAGTACTTC.

This chain joins TRBV9 and TRBJ2-5, with 9 bases lining up with TRBD1. Trimming removed 0 bases from V and 5 bases from J; junction bases left unmatched: 2. Germline V CDR1 and CDR2: SGDLS, YYNGEE. The CDR3 spans 14 residues. The CDR3 sequence: CASSVEGQGETQYF. In DNA, the CDR3 is TGTGCCAGCAGCGTAGAAGGACAGGGGGAGACCCAGTACTTC.

V gene TRBV11-2 combines with J gene TRBJ2-5; D uncertain. Deletions cut 0 bases from V and 5 bases from J, with 13 bases between. Germline CDR1 and CDR2: SGHAT and FQNNGV. This CDR3 spans 15 amino acids. CDR3 DNA sequence: TGTGCCAGCAGCTTAGATGTGTTTCACGGGGAGACCCAGTACTTC. Its translation is CASSLDVFHGETQYF.

This chain connects TRBV19 to TRBJ2-5, with D possibly being TRBD2 (6 bases). V was trimmed by 5 bases and J by 3 bases, leaving 13 bases between them. Germline CDR1 reads LNHDA; CDR2 reads SQIVND (reference sequence). The CDR3 is 14 amino acids. For the CDR3, the DNA is TGTGCCAGTAGTCTCGGGAGAGAGAAAGAGACCCAGTACTTC. This gives the protein CASSLGREKETQYF.